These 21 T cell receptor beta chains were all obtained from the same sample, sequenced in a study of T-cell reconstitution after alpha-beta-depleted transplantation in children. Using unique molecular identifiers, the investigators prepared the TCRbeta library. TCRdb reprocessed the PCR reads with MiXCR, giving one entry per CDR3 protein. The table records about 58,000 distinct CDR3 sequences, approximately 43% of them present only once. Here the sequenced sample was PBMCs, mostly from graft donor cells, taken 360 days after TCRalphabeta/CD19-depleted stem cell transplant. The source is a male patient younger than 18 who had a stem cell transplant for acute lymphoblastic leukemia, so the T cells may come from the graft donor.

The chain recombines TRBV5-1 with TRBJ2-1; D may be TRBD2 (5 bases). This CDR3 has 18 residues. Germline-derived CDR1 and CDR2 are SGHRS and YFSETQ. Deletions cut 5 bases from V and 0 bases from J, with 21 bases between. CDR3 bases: TGCGCCAGCAGTATTACTCCCGAGCGGACTTCCTCCTACAATGAGCAGTTCTTC. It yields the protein CASSITPERTSSYNEQFF.

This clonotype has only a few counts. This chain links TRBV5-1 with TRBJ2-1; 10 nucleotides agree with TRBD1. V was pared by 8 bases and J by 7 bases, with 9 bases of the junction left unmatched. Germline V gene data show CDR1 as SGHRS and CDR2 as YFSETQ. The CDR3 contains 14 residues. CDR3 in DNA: TGCGCCAGTGGCACTGGGACAGGGGTAAATGAGCAGTTCTTC. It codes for CASGTGTGVNEQFF.

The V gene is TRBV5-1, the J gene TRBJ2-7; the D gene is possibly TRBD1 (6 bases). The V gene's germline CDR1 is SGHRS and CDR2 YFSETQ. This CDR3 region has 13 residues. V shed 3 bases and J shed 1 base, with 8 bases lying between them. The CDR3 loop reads CASSWDTSYEQYF. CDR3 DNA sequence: TGCGCCAGCAGCTGGGACACGTCCTACGAGCAGTACTTC.

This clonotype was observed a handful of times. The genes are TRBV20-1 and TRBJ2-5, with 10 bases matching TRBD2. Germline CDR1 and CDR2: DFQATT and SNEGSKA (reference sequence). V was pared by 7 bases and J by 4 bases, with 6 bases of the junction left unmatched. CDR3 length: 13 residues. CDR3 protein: CSVDLAGAETQYF. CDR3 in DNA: TGCAGTGTCGACCTAGCGGGGGCAGAGACCCAGTACTTC.

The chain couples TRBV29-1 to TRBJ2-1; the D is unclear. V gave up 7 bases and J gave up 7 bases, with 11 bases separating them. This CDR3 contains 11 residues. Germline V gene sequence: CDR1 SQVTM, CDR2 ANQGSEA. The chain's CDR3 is CSAIPENEQFF. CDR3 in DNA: TGCAGCGCTATCCCCGAAAATGAGCAGTTCTTC.

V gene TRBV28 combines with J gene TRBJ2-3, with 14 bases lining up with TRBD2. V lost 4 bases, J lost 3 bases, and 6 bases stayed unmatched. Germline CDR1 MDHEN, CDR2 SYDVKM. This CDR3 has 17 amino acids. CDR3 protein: CASSSGLAGVGTDTQYF. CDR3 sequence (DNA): TGTGCCAGCAGTTCGGGACTAGCGGGAGTAGGAACAGATACGCAGTATTTT.

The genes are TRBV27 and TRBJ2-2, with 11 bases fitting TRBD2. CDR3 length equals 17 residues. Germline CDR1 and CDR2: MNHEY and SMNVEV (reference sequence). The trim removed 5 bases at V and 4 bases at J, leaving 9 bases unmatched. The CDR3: CASSTGLAAMITGELFF. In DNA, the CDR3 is TGTGCCAGCAGTACGGGACTAGCGGCCATGATCACCGGGGAGCTGTTTTTT.

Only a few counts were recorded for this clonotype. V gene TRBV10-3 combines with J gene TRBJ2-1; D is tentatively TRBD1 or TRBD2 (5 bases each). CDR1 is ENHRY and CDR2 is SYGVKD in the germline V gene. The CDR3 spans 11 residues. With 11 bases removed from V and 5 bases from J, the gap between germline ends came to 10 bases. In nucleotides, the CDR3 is TGTGCCGGGGGAAAGGACAATGAGCAGTTCTTC. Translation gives CAGGKDNEQFF.

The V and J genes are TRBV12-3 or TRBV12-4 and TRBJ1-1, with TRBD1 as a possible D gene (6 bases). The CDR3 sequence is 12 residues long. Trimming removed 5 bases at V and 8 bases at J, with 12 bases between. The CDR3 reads CASSVGTIEAFF. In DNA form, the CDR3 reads TGTGCCAGCAGTGTGGGGACAATCGAAGCTTTCTTT.

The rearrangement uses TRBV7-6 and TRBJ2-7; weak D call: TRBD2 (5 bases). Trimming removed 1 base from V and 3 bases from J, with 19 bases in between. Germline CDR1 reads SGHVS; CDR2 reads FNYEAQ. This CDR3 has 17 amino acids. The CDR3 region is CASSLERAEAANYEQYF. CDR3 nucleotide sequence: TGTGCCAGCAGCTTAGAGAGGGCAGAGGCCGCCAACTACGAGCAGTACTTC. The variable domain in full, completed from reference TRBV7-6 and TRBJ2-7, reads GAGVSQSPRYKVTKRGQDVALRCDPISGHVSLYWYRQALGQGPEFLTYFNYEAQQDKSGLPNDRFSAERPEGSISTLTIQRTEQRDSAMYRCASSLERAEAANYEQYFGPGTRLTVT.

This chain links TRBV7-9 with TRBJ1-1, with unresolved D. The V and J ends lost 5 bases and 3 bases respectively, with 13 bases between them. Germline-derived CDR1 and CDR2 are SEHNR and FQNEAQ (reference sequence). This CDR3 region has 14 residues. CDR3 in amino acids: CASSPEGWDTEAFF. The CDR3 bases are TGTGCCAGCAGCCCCGAAGGGTGGGACACTGAAGCTTTCTTT.

Here the CDR3 reads CAISPGQGAGELFF. DNA for the CDR3: TGTGCCATCAGTCCGGGACAGGGGGCCGGGGAGCTGTTTTTT. The genes are TRBV10-3 and TRBJ2-2, with 11 positions matching TRBD1. Trimming cost V 5 bases and J 6 bases; bases outside gene matches: 2. This CDR3 has 14 residues. Per the germline V gene, CDR1 is ENHRY and CDR2 is SYGVKD.

This chain's CDR3 is CASSSKDRVTYNEQFF. In DNA, the CDR3 is TGTGCCAGCAGTTCAAAAGACAGGGTCACCTACAATGAGCAGTTCTTC. The chain combines TRBV12-3 or TRBV12-4 with TRBJ2-1; 7 bases agree with TRBD1. Trimming at V came to 4 bases and at J to 2 bases, leaving 8 bases not matched to a gene. The CDR3 totals 16 residues.

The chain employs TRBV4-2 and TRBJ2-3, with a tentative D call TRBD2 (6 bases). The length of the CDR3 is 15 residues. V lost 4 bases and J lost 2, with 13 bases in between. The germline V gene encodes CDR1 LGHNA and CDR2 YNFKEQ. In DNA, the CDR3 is TGTGCCAGCAGCCGCCTGACTAGTGACACAGATACGCAGTATTTT. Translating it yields CASSRLTSDTDTQYF.

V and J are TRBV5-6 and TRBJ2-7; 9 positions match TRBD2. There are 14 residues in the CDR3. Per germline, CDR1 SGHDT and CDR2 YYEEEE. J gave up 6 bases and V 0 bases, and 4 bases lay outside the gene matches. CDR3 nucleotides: TGTGCCAGCAGCTTGGGCGGGGGGGCGGCCGAGCAGTACTTC. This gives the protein CASSLGGGAAEQYF. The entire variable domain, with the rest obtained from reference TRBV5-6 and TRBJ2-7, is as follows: DAGVTQSPTHLIKTRGQQVTLRCSPKSGHDTVSWYQQALGQGPQFIFQYYEEEERQRGNFPDRFSGHQFPNYSSELNVNALLLGDSALYLCASSLGGGAAEQYFGPGTRLTVT.

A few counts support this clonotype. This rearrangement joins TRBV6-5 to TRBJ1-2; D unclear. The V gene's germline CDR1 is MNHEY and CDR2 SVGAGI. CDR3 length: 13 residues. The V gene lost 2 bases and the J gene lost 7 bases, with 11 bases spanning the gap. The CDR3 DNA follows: TGTGCCAGCAGTTACCGTGAGGTAGCTGGCTACACCTTC. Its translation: CASSYREVAGYTF.

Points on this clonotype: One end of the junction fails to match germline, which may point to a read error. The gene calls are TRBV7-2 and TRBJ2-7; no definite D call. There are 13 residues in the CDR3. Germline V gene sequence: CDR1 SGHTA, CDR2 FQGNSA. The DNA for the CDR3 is TGTGCCAGCAGCTTAGAGACTTCCTACGAGCAGTGCTTC. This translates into CASSLETSYEQCF.

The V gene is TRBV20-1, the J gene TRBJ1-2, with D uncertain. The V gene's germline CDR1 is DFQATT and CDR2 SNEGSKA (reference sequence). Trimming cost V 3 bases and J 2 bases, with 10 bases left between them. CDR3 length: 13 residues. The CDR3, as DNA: TGCAGTGCTAGCCCAACACGGAACTATGGCTACACCTTC. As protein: CSASPTRNYGYTF.

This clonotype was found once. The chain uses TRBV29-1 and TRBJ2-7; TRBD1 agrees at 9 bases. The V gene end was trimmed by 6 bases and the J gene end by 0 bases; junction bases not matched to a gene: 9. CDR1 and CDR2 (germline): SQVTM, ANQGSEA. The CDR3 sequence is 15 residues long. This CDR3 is CSVVTGQGSSYEQYF. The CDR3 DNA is TGCAGCGTCGTTACCGGACAGGGGAGCTCCTACGAGCAGTACTTC.

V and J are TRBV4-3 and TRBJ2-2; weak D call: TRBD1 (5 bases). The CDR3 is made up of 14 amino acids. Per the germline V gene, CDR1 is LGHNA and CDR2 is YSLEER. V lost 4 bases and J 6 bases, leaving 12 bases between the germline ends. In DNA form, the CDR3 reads TGCGCCAGCAGCCGCCTAAGGGGATCCGGGGAGCTGTTTTTT. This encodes CASSRLRGSGELFF.

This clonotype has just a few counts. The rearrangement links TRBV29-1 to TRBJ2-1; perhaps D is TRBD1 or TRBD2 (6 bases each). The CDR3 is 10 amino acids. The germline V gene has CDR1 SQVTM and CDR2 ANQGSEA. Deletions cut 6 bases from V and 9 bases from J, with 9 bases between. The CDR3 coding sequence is TGCAGCGTCGAGGGGGGTGAGCAGTTCTTC. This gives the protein CSVEGGEQFF.